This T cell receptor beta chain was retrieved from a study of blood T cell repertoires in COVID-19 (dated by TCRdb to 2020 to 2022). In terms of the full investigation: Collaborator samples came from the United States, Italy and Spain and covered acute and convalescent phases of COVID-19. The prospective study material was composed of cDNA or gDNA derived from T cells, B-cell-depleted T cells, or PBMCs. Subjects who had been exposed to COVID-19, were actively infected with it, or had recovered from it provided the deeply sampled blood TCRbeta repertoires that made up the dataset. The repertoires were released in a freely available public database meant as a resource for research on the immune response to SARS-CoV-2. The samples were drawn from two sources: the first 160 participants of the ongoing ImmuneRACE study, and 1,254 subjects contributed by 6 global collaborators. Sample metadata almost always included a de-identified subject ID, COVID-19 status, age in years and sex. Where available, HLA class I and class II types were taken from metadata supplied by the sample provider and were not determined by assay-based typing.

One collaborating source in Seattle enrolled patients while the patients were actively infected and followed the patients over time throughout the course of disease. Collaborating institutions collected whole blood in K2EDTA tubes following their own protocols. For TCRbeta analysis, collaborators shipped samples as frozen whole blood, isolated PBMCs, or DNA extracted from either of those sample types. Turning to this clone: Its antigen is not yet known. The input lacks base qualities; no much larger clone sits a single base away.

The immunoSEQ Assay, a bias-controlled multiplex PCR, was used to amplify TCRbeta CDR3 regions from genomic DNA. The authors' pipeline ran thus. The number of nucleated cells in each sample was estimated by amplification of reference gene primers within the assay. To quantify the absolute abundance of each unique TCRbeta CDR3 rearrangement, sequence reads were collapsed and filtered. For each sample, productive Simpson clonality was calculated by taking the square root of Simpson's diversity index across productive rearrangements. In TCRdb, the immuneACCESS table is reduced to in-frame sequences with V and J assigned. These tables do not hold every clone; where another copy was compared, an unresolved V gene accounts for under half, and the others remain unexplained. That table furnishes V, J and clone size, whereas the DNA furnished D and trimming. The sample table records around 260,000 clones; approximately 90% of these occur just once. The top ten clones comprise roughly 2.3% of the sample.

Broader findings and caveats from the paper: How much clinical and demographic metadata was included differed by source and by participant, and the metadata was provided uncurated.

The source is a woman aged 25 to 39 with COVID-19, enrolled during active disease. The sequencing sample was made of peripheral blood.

The DNA is as follows: TGTGCCACCAGTGATTTCGACTTAGGAAACCAAGAGACCCAGTACTTC. This encodes CATSDFDLGNQETQYF. The chain was built from TRBV24-1 and TRBJ2-5; the D gene identity is not certain. The junction shows trimming of 1 base on V and 0 bases on J, plus 11 bases between the germline ends. The germline V gene provides CDR1 KGHDR and CDR2 SFDVKD. The CDR3 goes from the cysteine to the phenylalanine over 16 residues. The read is trimmed to its CDR3 DNA, 48 bases read in frame from base 1.